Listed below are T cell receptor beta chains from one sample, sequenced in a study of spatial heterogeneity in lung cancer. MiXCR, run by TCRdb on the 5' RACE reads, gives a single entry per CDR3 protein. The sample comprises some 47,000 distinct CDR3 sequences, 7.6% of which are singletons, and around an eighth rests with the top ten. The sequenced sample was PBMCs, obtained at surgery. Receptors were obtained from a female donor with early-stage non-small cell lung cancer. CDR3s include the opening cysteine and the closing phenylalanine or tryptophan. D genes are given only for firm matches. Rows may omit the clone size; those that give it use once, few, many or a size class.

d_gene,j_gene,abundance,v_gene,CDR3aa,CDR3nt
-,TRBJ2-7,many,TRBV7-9,CASSPQDPPSYEQYF,TGTGCCAGCAGCCCCCAGGACCCCCCCTCCTACGAGCAGTACTTC
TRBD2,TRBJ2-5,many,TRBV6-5,CASSAPGLARETQYF,TGTGCCAGCAGCGCACCGGGACTAGCTAGGGAGACCCAGTACTTC
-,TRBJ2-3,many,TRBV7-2,CASSLARMTTDTQYF,TGTGCCAGCAGCTTAGCGAGAATGACCACAGATACGCAGTATTTT
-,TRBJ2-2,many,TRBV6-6,CASSYSSRETTGELFF,TGTGCCAGCAGTTACTCATCCAGGGAGACAACCGGGGAGCTGTTTTTT
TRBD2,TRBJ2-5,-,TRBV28,CASSQTSGRYQETQYF,TGTGCCAGCAGCCAGACTAGCGGACGGTACCAAGAGACCCAGTACTTC
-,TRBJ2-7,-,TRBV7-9,CASSLNRDTTYEQYF,TGTGCCAGCAGCTTAAACCGGGACACAACCTACGAGCAGTACTTC
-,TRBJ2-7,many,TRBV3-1,CASSQDVRRSSYEQYF,TGTGCCAGCAGCCAAGATGTCAGAAGAAGCTCCTACGAGCAGTACTTC
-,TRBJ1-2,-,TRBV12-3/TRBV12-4,CASRQSGSDYGYTF,TGTGCCAGCAGACAATCCGGGTCCGACTATGGCTACACCTTC
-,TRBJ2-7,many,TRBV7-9,CASSPLIQESYEQYF,TGTGCCAGCAGCCCACTCATACAGGAATCCTACGAGCAGTACTTC
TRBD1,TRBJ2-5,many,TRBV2,CASSLTGVFETQYF,TGTGCCAGCAGCCTGACAGGGGTTTTTGAGACCCAGTACTTC
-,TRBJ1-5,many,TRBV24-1,CATRAGGGMGNQPQHF,TGTGCCACCAGGGCCGGGGGGGGAATGGGCAATCAGCCCCAGCATTTT
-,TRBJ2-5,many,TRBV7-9,CASSSSRRGQETQYF,TGTGCCAGCAGCTCTTCACGCCGGGGGCAAGAGACCCAGTACTTC
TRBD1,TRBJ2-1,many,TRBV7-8,CATGVRQGPNNEQFF,TGTGCCACAGGGGTCAGACAGGGCCCTAACAATGAGCAGTTCTTC
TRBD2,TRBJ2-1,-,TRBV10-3,CAIADLGLAGVSYNEQFF,TGTGCCATCGCTGACCTGGGACTAGCGGGAGTTTCCTACAATGAGCAGTTCTTC
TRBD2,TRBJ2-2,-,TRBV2,CASRLAGVTGELFF,TGTGCCAGTCGACTAGCGGGGGTCACCGGGGAGCTGTTTTTT